This TCR beta chain was recovered during a study of blood T cell repertoires in COVID-19. The data were produced by immunoSEQ multiplex PCR, yet TCRdb's version contains in-frame clones alone and is incomplete. Of tens of thousands of clones listed, around 85% are singletons. The CDR3 covers 12 residues. V lost 10 bases and J 3 bases, leaving 9 bases between the germline ends. The sample comprised peripheral blood. This clonotype was obtained from a human donor with acute or convalescent COVID-19. The donor label of this sample is uncertain. V usage is TRBV12-3 or TRBV12-4 and J usage is TRBJ2-2, with D possibly TRBD2 on 5 matching bases. The CDR3 region is CAMSRDTGELFF. CDR3 DNA: TGTGCCATGTCGCGGGACACCGGGGAGCTGTTTTTT.